This T cell receptor beta chain derives from a study of T-cell reconstitution after alpha-beta-depleted transplantation in children (dated by TCRdb to between 2015 and 2016). Regarding the study in general: Using TCR repertoire profiling, the study quantitatively followed how T-cell immune reconstitution unfolded in children after TCRalphabeta/CD19-depleted allogeneic hematopoietic cell transplantation. The full study reports these points: The frequencies of hyperexpanded clones fell over the following months, and after one year, T-cell counts and TCRbeta diversity were mostly attributed to newly produced T cells. Apparently early alphabetaT-cell count recovery about two months after transplant reportedly relied on only several hundred rapidly expanded clones derived from non-depleted graft cells. In some patients, the high TCRbeta diversity seen at day 60 was put down to recipient T cells and intrathymic progenitors that had survived conditioning.

Based on the germline V gene, the CDR1 and CDR2 sequences are MNHEY and SVGAGI. For this chain, trimming is 7 bases at the V end and 1 base at the J end, and the number of junction bases without a gene match is 6. The CDR3 covers 14 residues, taking in both the cysteine and the phenylalanine. The sequence is cut down to CDR3 DNA, 42 bases in frame from base 1. The sample holds a few counts of this clonotype. It has no known antigen specificity. Base quality data are lacking; no much larger clone is found one base away. The treatment or condition label for this specimen denotes: allogeneic hematopoietic cell transplantation with graft depleted of TCRalphabeta T cells and CD19 B cells. Transplant recipients were children who received TCRalphabeta/CD19-depleted allogeneic hematopoietic cell grafts. The library was produced with PCR. The sequencer listed for this sample is Illumina HiSeq 2500. TCR libraries were prepared with molecular barcoding, using unique molecular identifiers to normalize TCRbeta repertoire quantification. TCRdb itself trimmed the public reads at Q25 with fastp, ran MiXCR and retained productive beta chains. Each CDR3 protein appears once, grouped with its most common genes and DNA. This sample is represented by roughly 420,000 distinct CDR3 sequences; 15% to 20% of them were singletons. The ten most abundant clones make up 25% to 30% of the sample.

The rearrangement combines TRBV6-5 with TRBJ1-1; 7 middle bases align to TRBD1. The material was PBMCs, mostly from graft donor cells, obtained 360 days after TCRalphabeta/CD19-depleted stem cell transplant. The sequence came from a boy younger than two who had a stem cell transplant for Wiskott-Aldrich syndrome, so the T cells may come from the graft donor. CDR3 loop: CASKRDRWNTEAFF. In nucleotides, the sequence is TGTGCCAGCAAAAGGGACAGATGGAACACTGAAGCTTTCTTT.